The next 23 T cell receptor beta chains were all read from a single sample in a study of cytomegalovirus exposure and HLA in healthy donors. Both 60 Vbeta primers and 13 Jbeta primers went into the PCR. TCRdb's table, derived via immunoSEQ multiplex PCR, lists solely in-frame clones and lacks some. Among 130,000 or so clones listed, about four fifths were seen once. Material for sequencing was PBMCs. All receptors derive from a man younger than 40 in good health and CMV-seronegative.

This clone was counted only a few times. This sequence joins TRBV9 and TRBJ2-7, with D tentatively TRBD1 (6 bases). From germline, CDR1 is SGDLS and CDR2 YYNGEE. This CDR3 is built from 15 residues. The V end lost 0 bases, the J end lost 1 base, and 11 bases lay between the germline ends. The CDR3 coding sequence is TGTGCCAGCAGCGTAGGCCGCAGGGGTTCCTACGAGCAGTACTTC. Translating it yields CASSVGRRGSYEQYF.

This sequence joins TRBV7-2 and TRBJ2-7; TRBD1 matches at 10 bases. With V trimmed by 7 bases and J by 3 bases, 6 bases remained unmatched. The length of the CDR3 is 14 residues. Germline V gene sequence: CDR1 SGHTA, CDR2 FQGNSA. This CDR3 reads CASKDRDRGYEQYF. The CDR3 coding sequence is TGTGCCAGCAAGGACCGGGACAGGGGCTACGAGCAGTACTTC.

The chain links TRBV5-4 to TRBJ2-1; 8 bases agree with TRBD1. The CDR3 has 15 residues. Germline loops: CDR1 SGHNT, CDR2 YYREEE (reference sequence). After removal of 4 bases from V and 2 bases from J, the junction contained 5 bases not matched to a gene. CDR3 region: CASSARRGPYNEQFF. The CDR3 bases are TGTGCCAGCAGCGCACGCAGGGGGCCCTACAATGAGCAGTTCTTC.

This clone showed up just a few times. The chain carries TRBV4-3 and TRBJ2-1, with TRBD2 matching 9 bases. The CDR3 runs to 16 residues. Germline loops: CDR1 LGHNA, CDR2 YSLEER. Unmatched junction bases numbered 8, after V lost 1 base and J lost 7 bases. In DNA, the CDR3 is TGCGCCAGCAGCCAAGCTATAGCGGGAGAAGATAATGAGCAGTTCTTC. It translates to CASSQAIAGEDNEQFF.

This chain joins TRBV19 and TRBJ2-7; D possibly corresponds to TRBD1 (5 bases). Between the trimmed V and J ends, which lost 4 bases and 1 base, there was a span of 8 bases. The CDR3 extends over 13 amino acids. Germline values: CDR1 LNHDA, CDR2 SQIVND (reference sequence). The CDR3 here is CASSNRHSYEQYF. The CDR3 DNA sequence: TGTGCCAGTAGTAACAGGCATTCCTACGAGCAGTACTTC.

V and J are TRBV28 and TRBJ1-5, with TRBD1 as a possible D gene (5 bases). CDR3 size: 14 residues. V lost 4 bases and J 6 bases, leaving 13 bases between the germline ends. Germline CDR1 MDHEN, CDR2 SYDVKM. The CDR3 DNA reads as TGTGCCAGCAGTTCCGCAGGGCTTAGTCAGCCCCAGCATTTT. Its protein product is CASSSAGLSQPQHF.

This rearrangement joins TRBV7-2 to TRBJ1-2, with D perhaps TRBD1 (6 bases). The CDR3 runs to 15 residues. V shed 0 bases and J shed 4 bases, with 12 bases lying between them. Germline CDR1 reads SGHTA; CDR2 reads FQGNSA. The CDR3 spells CASSLALDSSYGYTF. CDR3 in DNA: TGTGCCAGCAGCTTAGCGCTGGACAGCTCCTATGGCTACACCTTC.

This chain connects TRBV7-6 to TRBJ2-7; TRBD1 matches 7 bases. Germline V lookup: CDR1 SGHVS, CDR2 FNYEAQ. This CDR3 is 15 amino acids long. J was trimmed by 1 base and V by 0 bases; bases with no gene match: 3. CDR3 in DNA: TGTGCCAGCAGCTTAGCTTGGACAGGTTCCTACGAGCAGTACTTC. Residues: CASSLAWTGSYEQYF.

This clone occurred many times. In DNA form, the CDR3 reads TGTGCCAGCAGCTCCCAAGGGGGATTGGAAAAACTGTTTTTT. This gives the protein CASSSQGGLEKLFF. This sequence joins TRBV7-2 and TRBJ1-4; tentatively, D is TRBD1 (6 bases). CDR1 is SGHTA and CDR2 is FQGNSA in the germline V gene. This CDR3 has 14 amino acids. V was shortened by 4 bases and J by 8 bases, with 14 bases between the two germline ends.

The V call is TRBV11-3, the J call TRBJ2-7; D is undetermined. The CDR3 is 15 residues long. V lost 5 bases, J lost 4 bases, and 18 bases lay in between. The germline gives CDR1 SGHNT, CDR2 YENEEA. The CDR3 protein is CASSAQPAGLYEQYF. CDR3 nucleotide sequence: TGTGCCAGCAGCGCCCAGCCGGCAGGTTTATACGAGCAGTACTTC.

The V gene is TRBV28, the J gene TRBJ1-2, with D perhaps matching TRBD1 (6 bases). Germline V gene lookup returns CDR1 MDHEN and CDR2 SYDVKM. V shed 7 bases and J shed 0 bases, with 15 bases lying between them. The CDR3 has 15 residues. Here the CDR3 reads CASNLDRLANYGYTF. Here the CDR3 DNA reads TGTGCCAGCAACCTCGACAGGTTAGCTAACTATGGCTACACCTTC.

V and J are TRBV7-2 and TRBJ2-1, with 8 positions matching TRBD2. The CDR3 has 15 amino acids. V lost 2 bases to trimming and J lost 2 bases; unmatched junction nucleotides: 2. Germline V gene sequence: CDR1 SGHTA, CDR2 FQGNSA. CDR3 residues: CASSLHGGAYNEQFF. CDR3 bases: TGTGCCAGCAGCTTACACGGGGGGGCCTACAATGAGCAGTTCTTC. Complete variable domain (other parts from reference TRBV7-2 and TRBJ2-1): GAGVSQSPSNKVTEKGKDVELRCDPISGHTALYWYRQSLGQGLEFLIYFQGNSAPDKSGLPSDRFSAERTGGSVSTLTIQRTQQEDSAVYLCASSLHGGAYNEQFFGPGTRLTVL.

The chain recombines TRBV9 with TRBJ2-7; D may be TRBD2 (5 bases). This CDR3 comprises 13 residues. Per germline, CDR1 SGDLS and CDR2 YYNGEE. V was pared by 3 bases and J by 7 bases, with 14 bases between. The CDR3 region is CASSGSYTGEQYF. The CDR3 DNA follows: TGTGCCAGCAGCGGTTCCTATACGGGGGAGCAGTACTTC. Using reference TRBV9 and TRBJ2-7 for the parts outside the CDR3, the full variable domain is DSGVTQTPKHLITATGQRVTLRCSPRSGDLSVYWYQQSLDQGLQFLIQYYNGEERAKGNILERFSAQQFPDLHSELNLSSLELGDSALYFCASSGSYTGEQYFGPGTRLTVT.

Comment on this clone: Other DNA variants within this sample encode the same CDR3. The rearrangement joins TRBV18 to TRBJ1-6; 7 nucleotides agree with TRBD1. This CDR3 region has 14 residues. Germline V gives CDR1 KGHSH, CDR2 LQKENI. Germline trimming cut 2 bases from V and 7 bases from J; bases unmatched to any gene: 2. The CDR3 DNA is TGTGCCAGCTCACCATTAGGGGGCAATTCACCCCTCCACTTT. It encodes CASSPLGGNSPLHF.

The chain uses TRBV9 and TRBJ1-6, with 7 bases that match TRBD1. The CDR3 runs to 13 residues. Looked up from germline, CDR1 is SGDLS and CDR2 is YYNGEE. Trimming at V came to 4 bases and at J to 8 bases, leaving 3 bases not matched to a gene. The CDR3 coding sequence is TGTGCCAGCAGCAGACAGGGTTATTCACCCCTCCACTTT. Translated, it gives CASSRQGYSPLHF. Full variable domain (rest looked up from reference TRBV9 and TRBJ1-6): DSGVTQTPKHLITATGQRVTLRCSPRSGDLSVYWYQQSLDQGLQFLIQYYNGEERAKGNILERFSAQQFPDLHSELNLSSLELGDSALYFCASSRQGYSPLHFGNGTRLTVT.

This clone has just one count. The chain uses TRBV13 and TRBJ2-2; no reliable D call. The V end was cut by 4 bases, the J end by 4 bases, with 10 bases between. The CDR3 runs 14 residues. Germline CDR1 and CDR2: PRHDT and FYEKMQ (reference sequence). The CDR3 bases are TGTGCCAGCAGCTCTAAGTTTCTCACCGGGGAGCTGTTTTTT. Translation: CASSSKFLTGELFF.

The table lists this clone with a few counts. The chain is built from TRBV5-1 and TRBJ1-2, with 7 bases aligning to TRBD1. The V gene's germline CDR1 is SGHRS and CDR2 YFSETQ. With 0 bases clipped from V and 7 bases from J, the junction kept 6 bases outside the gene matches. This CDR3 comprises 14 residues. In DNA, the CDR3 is TGCGCCAGCAGCTTGGGAACAGGGGATGTTGGCTACACCTTC. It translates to CASSLGTGDVGYTF.

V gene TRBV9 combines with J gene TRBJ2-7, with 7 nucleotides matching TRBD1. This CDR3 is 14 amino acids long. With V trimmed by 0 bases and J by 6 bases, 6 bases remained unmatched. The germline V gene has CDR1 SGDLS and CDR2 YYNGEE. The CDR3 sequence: CASSVEPGGREQYF. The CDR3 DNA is TGTGCCAGCAGCGTAGAGCCAGGGGGACGCGAGCAGTACTTC.

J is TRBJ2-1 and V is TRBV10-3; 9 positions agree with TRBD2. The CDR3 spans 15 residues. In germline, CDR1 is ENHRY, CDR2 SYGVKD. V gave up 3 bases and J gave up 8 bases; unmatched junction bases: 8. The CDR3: CAISDERAGGDEQFF. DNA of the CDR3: TGTGCCATCAGTGATGAAAGGGCGGGAGGGGATGAGCAGTTCTTC.

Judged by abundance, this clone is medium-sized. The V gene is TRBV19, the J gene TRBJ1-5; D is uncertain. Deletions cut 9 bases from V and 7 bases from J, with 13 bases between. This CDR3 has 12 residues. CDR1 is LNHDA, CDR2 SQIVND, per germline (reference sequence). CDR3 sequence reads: CASEGLRQPQHF. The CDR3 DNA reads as TGTGCCAGCGAAGGTTTGAGGCAGCCCCAGCATTTT.

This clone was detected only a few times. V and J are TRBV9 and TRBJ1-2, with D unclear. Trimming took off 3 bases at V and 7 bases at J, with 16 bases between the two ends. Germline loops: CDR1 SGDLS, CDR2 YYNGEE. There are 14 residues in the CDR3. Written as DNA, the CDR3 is TGTGCCAGCAGCGGCGCCGGGTTAGATGGTGGCTACACCTTC. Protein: CASSGAGLDGGYTF.

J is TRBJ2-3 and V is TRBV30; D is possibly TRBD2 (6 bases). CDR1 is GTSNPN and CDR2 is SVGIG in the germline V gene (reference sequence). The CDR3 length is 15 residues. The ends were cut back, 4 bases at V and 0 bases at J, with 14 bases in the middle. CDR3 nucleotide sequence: TGTGCCTGGACAAGTCTAGCGAGTAGCACAGATACGCAGTATTTT. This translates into CAWTSLASSTDTQYF.

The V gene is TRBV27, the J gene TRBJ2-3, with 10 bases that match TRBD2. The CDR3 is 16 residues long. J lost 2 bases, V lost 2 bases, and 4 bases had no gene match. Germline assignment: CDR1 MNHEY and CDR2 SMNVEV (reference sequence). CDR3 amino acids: CASSLTSGTLTDTQYF. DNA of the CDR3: TGTGCCAGCAGTTTAACTAGCGGGACCCTCACAGATACGCAGTATTTT.